This TCR beta chain is from a study of cytomegalovirus exposure and HLA in healthy donors. Germline CDR1 reads SGHNT; CDR2 reads YYREEE (reference sequence). The ends were cut back, 0 bases at V and 3 bases at J, with 19 bases in the middle. The CDR3 is 18 amino acids. Vbeta (60) and Jbeta (13) primers were used in the PCR. TCRdb's copy holds only in-frame clones and misses some; the assay was immunoSEQ multiplex PCR. Of approximately 250,000 clones listed, more than 70% are singletons. The sequenced material came from PBMCs. The clonotype comes from a boy younger than 18 in good health and CMV-seronegative. The chain carries TRBV5-4 and TRBJ2-1; a possible D gene is TRBD2 (7 bases). The CDR3 sequence: CASSLGGGGEKVYNEQFF. DNA of the CDR3: TGTGCCAGCAGCTTGGGGGGAGGGGGGGAAAAGGTCTACAATGAGCAGTTCTTC.